This is a list of T cell receptor beta chains from one sample in a study of blood T cell repertoires in COVID-19. Using immunoSEQ multiplex PCR, the repertoire was profiled, and TCRdb retains in-frame clones only, with some absent. The data hold around 300,000 clones, with 75% to 90% observed a single time. The sample was PBMCs or T cells enriched from blood (not recorded which). The source of these receptors is a woman between 50 and 59 years old who had recovered from COVID-19. The CDR3 runs from the conserved cysteine through the conserved F or W. The D gene is left open where the match is weak. Not all rows give a size; the values are once, few, many and, for expanded clones, a class.

V gene: TRBV9; D gene: NA; clone size: NA; J gene: TRBJ1-2; CDR3 protein: CASSVNGQSNYGYTF; CDR3 DNA: TGTGCCAGCAGCGTAAACGGACAGTCAAACTATGGCTACACCTTC
V gene: TRBV10-1; D gene: TRBD1; clone size: few; J gene: TRBJ2-5; CDR3 protein: CASSESVGQETQYF; CDR3 DNA: TGCGCCAGCAGTGAGTCGGTGGGACAGGAGACCCAGTACTTC
V gene: TRBV6-1; D gene: TRBD2; clone size: NA; J gene: TRBJ2-3; CDR3 protein: CASSGGTSGVTDTQYF; CDR3 DNA: TGTGCCAGCAGTGGAGGGACTAGCGGGGTCACAGATACGCAGTATTTT
V gene: TRBV6-5; D gene: TRBD2; clone size: NA; J gene: TRBJ2-3; CDR3 protein: CASRSGTRADTQYF; CDR3 DNA: TGTGCCAGCAGATCCGGGACTAGGGCAGATACGCAGTATTTT
V gene: TRBV13; D gene: TRBD1; clone size: NA; J gene: TRBJ2-7; CDR3 protein: CASSRLQGAQYF; CDR3 DNA: TGTGCCAGCAGCCGACTACAGGGGGCGCAGTACTTC
V gene: TRBV4-1; D gene: NA; clone size: NA; J gene: TRBJ1-4; CDR3 protein: CASSQDLREKLFF; CDR3 DNA: TGCGCCAGCAGCCAAGATTTGCGGGAAAAACTGTTTTTT
V gene: TRBV6-1; D gene: TRBD2; clone size: medium-sized; J gene: TRBJ2-1; CDR3 protein: CASSEASGGANEQFF; CDR3 DNA: TGTGCCAGCAGTGAAGCTAGCGGGGGGGCCAATGAGCAGTTCTTC
V gene: TRBV18; D gene: NA; clone size: NA; J gene: TRBJ1-4; CDR3 protein: CASSPANEKLFF; CDR3 DNA: TGTGCCAGCTCACCCGCTAATGAAAAACTGTTTTTT
V gene: TRBV5-5; D gene: TRBD1; clone size: few; J gene: TRBJ2-5; CDR3 protein: CASSWDRGLGETQYF; CDR3 DNA: TGTGCCAGCAGCTGGGACAGGGGTTTAGGGGAGACCCAGTACTTC
V gene: TRBV30; D gene: TRBD2; clone size: NA; J gene: TRBJ2-6; CDR3 protein: CARTRGFRTSGSRSGANVLTF; CDR3 DNA: TGTGCCCGTACCCGCGGATTTCGGACTAGCGGGAGTAGGTCTGGGGCCAACGTCCTGACTTTC
V gene: TRBV7-9; D gene: NA; clone size: NA; J gene: TRBJ2-5; CDR3 protein: CASRDDGNPQETQYF; CDR3 DNA: TGTGCCAGCAGAGATGACGGGAATCCTCAAGAGACCCAGTACTTC
V gene: TRBV16; D gene: TRBD1; clone size: NA; J gene: TRBJ1-3; CDR3 protein: CASSQQGQVNSGNTIYF; CDR3 DNA: TGTGCCAGCAGCCAACAGGGACAGGTCAACTCTGGAAACACCATATATTTT
V gene: TRBV25-1; D gene: TRBD2; clone size: NA; J gene: TRBJ2-5; CDR3 protein: CASSGSGGRETQYF; CDR3 DNA: TGTGCCAGCAGTGGTAGCGGGGGGAGGGAGACCCAGTACTTC
V gene: TRBV2; D gene: TRBD2; clone size: NA; J gene: TRBJ2-2; CDR3 protein: CASNTPGLGNTGELFF; CDR3 DNA: TGTGCCAGCAACACGCCGGGACTAGGAAACACCGGGGAGCTGTTTTTT
V gene: TRBV5-1; D gene: TRBD2; clone size: NA; J gene: TRBJ2-5; CDR3 protein: CASRPGVAGSQETQYF; CDR3 DNA: TGCGCCAGCAGGCCCGGTGTAGCGGGGTCACAAGAGACCCAGTACTTC
V gene: TRBV7-2; D gene: TRBD2; clone size: NA; J gene: TRBJ2-1; CDR3 protein: CASSFSGSPGEQFF; CDR3 DNA: TGTGCCAGCAGCTTTAGCGGGAGTCCCGGTGAGCAGTTCTTC
V gene: TRBV28; D gene: TRBD1; clone size: once; J gene: TRBJ2-1; CDR3 protein: CASSFGFGGQGFGFF; CDR3 DNA: TGTGCCAGCAGTTTCGGGTTTGGGGGACAGGGATTCGGGTTCTTC
V gene: TRBV5-1; D gene: TRBD1; clone size: NA; J gene: TRBJ2-7; CDR3 protein: CASSFGWDRGNEQYF; CDR3 DNA: TGCGCCAGCAGTTTTGGATGGGACAGGGGAAACGAGCAGTACTTC
V gene: TRBV30; D gene: NA; clone size: NA; J gene: TRBJ1-1; CDR3 protein: CAWAGGGGYGAFF; CDR3 DNA: TGTGCCTGGGCCGGAGGGGGGGGATACGGAGCTTTCTTT
V gene: TRBV2; D gene: NA; clone size: NA; J gene: TRBJ1-4; CDR3 protein: CASSPLWEKLFF; CDR3 DNA: TGTGCCAGCAGCCCACTATGGGAAAAACTGTTTTTT
V gene: TRBV5-6; D gene: NA; clone size: NA; J gene: TRBJ1-2; CDR3 protein: CASSNRPNYGYTF; CDR3 DNA: TGTGCCAGCAGCAACAGGCCTAACTATGGCTACACCTTC
V gene: TRBV4-2; D gene: NA; clone size: NA; J gene: TRBJ2-1; CDR3 protein: CASSQDAYNEQFF; CDR3 DNA: TGTGCCAGCAGCCAAGACGCGTACAATGAGCAGTTCTTC
V gene: TRBV5-1; D gene: TRBD1; clone size: NA; J gene: TRBJ1-1; CDR3 protein: CASSFYDRGNTEAFF; CDR3 DNA: TGCGCCAGCAGCTTTTATGACAGGGGAAACACTGAAGCTTTCTTT
V gene: TRBV28; D gene: NA; clone size: NA; J gene: TRBJ1-4; CDR3 protein: CASSSRDIHEKLFF; CDR3 DNA: TGTGCCAGCAGTTCCCGGGACATCCACGAAAAACTGTTTTTT
V gene: TRBV29-1; D gene: TRBD1; clone size: NA; J gene: TRBJ2-7; CDR3 protein: CSVEGTGGRRQYF; CDR3 DNA: TGCAGCGTTGAAGGGACAGGGGGCCGCCGGCAGTACTTC
V gene: TRBV5-5; D gene: TRBD1; clone size: NA; J gene: TRBJ1-4; CDR3 protein: CASSLPGGVPSSRGNEKLFF; CDR3 DNA: TGTGCCAGCAGCTTGCCAGGGGGAGTTCCAAGCTCCCGGGGTAATGAAAAACTGTTTTTT
V gene: TRBV5-8; D gene: TRBD1; clone size: NA; J gene: TRBJ2-7; CDR3 protein: CASSTFGQGQIKQYF; CDR3 DNA: TGTGCCAGCAGCACTTTCGGACAGGGACAGATCAAGCAGTACTTC
V gene: TRBV24-1; D gene: TRBD2; clone size: once; J gene: TRBJ2-3; CDR3 protein: CATSGVLAGVDTQYF; CDR3 DNA: TGTGCCACCAGTGGCGTTCTAGCGGGGGTAGATACGCAGTATTTT
V gene: TRBV19; D gene: NA; clone size: NA; J gene: TRBJ2-3; CDR3 protein: CASSWRLSTDTQYF; CDR3 DNA: TGTGCCAGTAGTTGGAGGTTGAGCACAGATACGCAGTATTTT
V gene: TRBV5-5; D gene: NA; clone size: NA; J gene: TRBJ1-2; CDR3 protein: CASSPRTGQLAGYTF; CDR3 DNA: TGTGCCAGCAGCCCACGTACCGGACAGCTCGCTGGCTACACCTTC
V gene: TRBV19; D gene: TRBD1; clone size: NA; J gene: TRBJ2-3; CDR3 protein: CASIGTGGTDTQYF; CDR3 DNA: TGTGCCAGTATCGGGACAGGGGGCACAGATACGCAGTATTTT
V gene: TRBV3-1/TRBV3-2; D gene: NA; clone size: NA; J gene: TRBJ2-5; CDR3 protein: CASSQGFGGGIYSQETQYF; CDR3 DNA: TGTGCCAGCAGCCAAGGCTTTGGGGGGGGCATATACAGTCAAGAGACCCAGTACTTC
V gene: TRBV10-2; D gene: NA; clone size: many; J gene: TRBJ1-2; CDR3 protein: CASTPPGGVNYGYTF; CDR3 DNA: TGCGCCAGCACCCCCCCCGGAGGGGTTAACTATGGCTACACCTTC
V gene: TRBV5-1; D gene: NA; clone size: NA; J gene: TRBJ1-2; CDR3 protein: CASSSSRGANGYTF; CDR3 DNA: TGCGCCAGCAGCTCTAGCCGGGGGGCTAATGGCTACACCTTC
V gene: TRBV5-1; D gene: TRBD1; clone size: NA; J gene: TRBJ1-1; CDR3 protein: CASSATGTAATEAFF; CDR3 DNA: TGCGCCAGCAGCGCCACCGGGACAGCCGCAACTGAAGCTTTCTTT
V gene: TRBV7-9; D gene: NA; clone size: NA; J gene: TRBJ1-2; CDR3 protein: CASSLINQHPGYTF; CDR3 DNA: TGTGCCAGCAGCTTAATCAATCAACACCCGGGCTACACCTTC
V gene: TRBV10-3; D gene: NA; clone size: NA; J gene: TRBJ2-6; CDR3 protein: CAISDDRGSSGANVLTF; CDR3 DNA: TGTGCCATCAGTGACGATAGAGGGAGCTCTGGGGCCAACGTCCTGACTTTC
V gene: TRBV5-5; D gene: NA; clone size: NA; J gene: TRBJ1-1; CDR3 protein: CASSRATGTEAFF; CDR3 DNA: TGTGCCAGCAGCCGGGCCACGGGGACTGAAGCTTTCTTT
V gene: TRBV7-8; D gene: TRBD2; clone size: once; J gene: TRBJ2-7; CDR3 protein: CASSPHVDSTGGSEQYF; CDR3 DNA: TGTGCCAGCAGCCCCCATGTGGATTCCACGGGGGGGTCCGAGCAGTACTTC
V gene: TRBV11-2; D gene: TRBD1; clone size: NA; J gene: TRBJ1-3; CDR3 protein: CASSLGNRGRNTIYF; CDR3 DNA: TGTGCCAGCAGCTTAGGTAACAGGGGAAGAAACACCATATATTTT
V gene: TRBV3-1/TRBV3-2; D gene: NA; clone size: NA; J gene: TRBJ1-1; CDR3 protein: CASSQDLIGNTEAFF; CDR3 DNA: TGTGCCAGCAGCCAAGATCTTATCGGGAACACTGAAGCTTTCTTT
V gene: TRBV6-5; D gene: NA; clone size: NA; J gene: TRBJ1-3; CDR3 protein: CASRLELGNTIYF; CDR3 DNA: TGTGCCAGCAGACTTGAGCTTGGAAACACCATATATTTT
V gene: TRBV5-1; D gene: NA; clone size: NA; J gene: TRBJ1-4; CDR3 protein: CASSLASGVDTKLFF; CDR3 DNA: TGCGCCAGCAGCTTGGCGTCGGGGGTGGACACAAAACTGTTTTTT
V gene: TRBV7-9; D gene: TRBD2; clone size: few; J gene: TRBJ2-5; CDR3 protein: CASSSRTSGTRRSGTQYF; CDR3 DNA: TGTGCCAGCAGCTCACGGACTAGCGGGACAAGGAGGTCGGGGACCCAGTACTTC
V gene: TRBV4-3; D gene: TRBD2; clone size: NA; J gene: TRBJ2-2; CDR3 protein: CASSQVTTSGWNTGELFF; CDR3 DNA: TGCGCCAGCAGCCAAGTGACGACTAGCGGGTGGAACACCGGGGAGCTGTTTTTT